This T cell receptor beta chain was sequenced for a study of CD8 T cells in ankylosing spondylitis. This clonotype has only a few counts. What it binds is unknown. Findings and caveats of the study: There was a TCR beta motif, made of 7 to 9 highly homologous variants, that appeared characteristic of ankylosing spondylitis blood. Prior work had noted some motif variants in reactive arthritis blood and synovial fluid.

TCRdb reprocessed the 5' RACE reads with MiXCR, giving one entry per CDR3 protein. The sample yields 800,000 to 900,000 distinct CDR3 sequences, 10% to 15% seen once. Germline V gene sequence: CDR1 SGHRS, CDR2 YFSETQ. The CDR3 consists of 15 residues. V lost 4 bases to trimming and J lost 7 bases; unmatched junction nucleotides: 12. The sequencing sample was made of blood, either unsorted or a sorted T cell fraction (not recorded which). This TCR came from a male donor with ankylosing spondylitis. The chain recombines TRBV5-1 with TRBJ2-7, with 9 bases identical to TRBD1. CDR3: CASSPIQGALSEQYF. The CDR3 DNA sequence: TGCGCCAGCAGCCCTATACAGGGGGCCCTTTCGGAGCAGTACTTC.